This T cell receptor beta chain originates from a study of shared clonotypes between healthy human individuals. Study results and caveats: Non-shared clonotypes showed lower generation probabilities than clonotypes common to all four donors.

The authors split each subset's genomic DNA evenly across several immunoSEQ plates. Assay: immunoSEQ multiplex PCR; the TCRdb copy retains only in-frame clones and omits some. The sample shows 2,500,000 or so clones, roughly nine tenths of them seen only once. From CD4+ cells came CD45RA+ naive and CD45RA-negative memory subsets. The length of the CDR3 is 15 residues. Germline V gene sequence: CDR1 MNHEY, CDR2 SVGAGI. V was trimmed by 2 bases and J by 5 bases, leaving 12 bases between them. In regard to this clone: Its antigen is still unknown.

The TCR originated in a man between 18 and 29 years old in good health. The sample was naive CD4+ T cells sorted from blood. Subset defined: CD45RA+ positively selected. The chain couples TRBV6-5 to TRBJ2-2, with a tentative D call TRBD1 (6 bases). The DNA of the CDR3 is TGTGCCAGCAGTTACGACAGGAGCGAGACCGGGGAGCTGTTTTTT. It translates to CASSYDRSETGELFF.